The 3 T cell receptor beta chains below come from one sample, sequenced in a study of prognosis after radiotherapy for stage I lung cancer. Multiplex PCR in two rounds served to amplify TCR beta CDR3 from genomic DNA. Primers were specific to each TRBV and TRBJ gene in first-round PCR. MiXCR, run by TCRdb on the multiplex PCR reads, gives a single entry per CDR3 protein. The sample has about 31,000 distinct CDR3 sequences; less than 35% are singletons. The sequences come from PBMCs, collected before or after stereotactic body radiation therapy (not recorded which). Receptors were obtained from a donor aged 50 or older with non-small cell lung cancer.

The gene calls are TRBV6-2 or TRBV6-3 and TRBJ1-1; TRBD1 aligns across 11 bases. CDR1 is MNHEY and CDR2 is SVGEGT in the germline V gene. There are 15 residues in the CDR3. V dropped 5 bases and J dropped 1; count of bases not matched to a gene: 3. The CDR3 coding sequence is TGTGCCAGCAGTCAGGGGACAGGGGGGAACACTGAAGCTTTCTTT. The encoded protein is CASSQGTGGNTEAFF.

In this sample, this clonotype turned up many times. V gene TRBV24-1 combines with J gene TRBJ1-4; 11 nucleotides align to TRBD1. The CDR3 contains 16 residues. Germline V CDR1 and CDR2: KGHDR, SFDVKD. The V and J ends lost 7 bases and 0 bases, in that order; junction bases with no gene match: 3. The CDR3 here is CATSPGQGATNEKLFF. In DNA, the CDR3 is TGTGCCACCAGCCCGGGACAGGGGGCAACTAATGAAAAACTGTTTTTT.

This chain links TRBV12-3 or TRBV12-4 with TRBJ2-2, with D uncertain. The CDR3 spans 16 residues. V gave up 6 bases and J gave up 2 bases, with 16 bases separating them. In DNA form, the CDR3 reads TGTGCCAGCAGCCAGAACCGGTACAAAAACACCGGGGAGCTGTTTTTT. Encoded protein: CASSQNRYKNTGELFF.